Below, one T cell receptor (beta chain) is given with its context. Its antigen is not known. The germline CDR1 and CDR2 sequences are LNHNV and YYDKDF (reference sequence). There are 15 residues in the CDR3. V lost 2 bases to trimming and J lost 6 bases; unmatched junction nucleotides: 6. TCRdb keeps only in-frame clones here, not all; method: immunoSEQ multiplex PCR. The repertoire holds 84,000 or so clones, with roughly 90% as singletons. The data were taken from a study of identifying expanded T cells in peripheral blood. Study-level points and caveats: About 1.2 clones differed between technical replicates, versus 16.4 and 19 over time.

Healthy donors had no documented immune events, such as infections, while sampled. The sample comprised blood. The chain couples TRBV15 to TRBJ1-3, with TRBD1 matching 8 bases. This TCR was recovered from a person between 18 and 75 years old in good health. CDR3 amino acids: CATSRSLTGENTIYF. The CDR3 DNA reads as TGTGCCACCAGCAGATCCCTGACAGGGGAAAACACCATATATTTT.